The source of this T cell receptor beta chain is a study of early T cells in non-severe SARS-CoV-2 infection. The overall study: The sequenced material was bulk RNA from unsorted whole blood, and its chains were unpaired. Study-wide points: VDJdb-based annotation leaned toward anti-spike CD8 responses and missed private and CD4 specificities.

This clonotype has a count of ten or more. Its specificity is unknown. Individual cDNA molecules received unique molecular identifiers. In TCRdb, the 5' RACE reads were re-called with MiXCR into one record per CDR3 protein. The table lists approximately 69,000 distinct CDR3 sequences, approximately 10% of them singletons. CDR3 length: 15 amino acids. Germline values: CDR1 SGHTA, CDR2 FQGNSA. V was pared by 5 bases and J by 6 bases, with 17 bases between. The V gene is TRBV7-2, the J gene TRBJ2-1, with D tentatively TRBD1 or TRBD2 (5 bases each). This material consisted of whole blood, taken at baseline. This clonotype originated in an adult who was a healthcare worker with PCR-confirmed SARS-CoV-2 infection or an uninfected control (not recorded which). The CDR3 here is CASSLSMGPFNEQFF. CDR3 DNA sequence: TGTGCCAGCAGCCTCTCCATGGGACCCTTCAATGAGCAGTTCTTC.